This T cell receptor beta chain emerged from a study of control samples from healthy donors and cancer patients. The CDR3 runs 14 residues. CDR1 and CDR2 from the germline V gene are MGHRA and YSYEKL. Trimming removed 0 bases from V and 1 base from J, with 6 bases in between. The table came from immunoSEQ multiplex PCR; TCRdb's copy has only in-frame clones and leaves some out. The data show 150,000 or so clones, with 85% to 95% seen just once and 14% held by the top ten. The rearrangement joins TRBV4-1 to TRBJ1-1; D unclear. The source is a man in his 60s with colorectal cancer. The material sequenced was PBMCs. As DNA, the CDR3 is TGCGCCAGCAGCCAAGAGACACCGAACACTGAAGCTTTCTTT. Its translation is CASSQETPNTEAFF.